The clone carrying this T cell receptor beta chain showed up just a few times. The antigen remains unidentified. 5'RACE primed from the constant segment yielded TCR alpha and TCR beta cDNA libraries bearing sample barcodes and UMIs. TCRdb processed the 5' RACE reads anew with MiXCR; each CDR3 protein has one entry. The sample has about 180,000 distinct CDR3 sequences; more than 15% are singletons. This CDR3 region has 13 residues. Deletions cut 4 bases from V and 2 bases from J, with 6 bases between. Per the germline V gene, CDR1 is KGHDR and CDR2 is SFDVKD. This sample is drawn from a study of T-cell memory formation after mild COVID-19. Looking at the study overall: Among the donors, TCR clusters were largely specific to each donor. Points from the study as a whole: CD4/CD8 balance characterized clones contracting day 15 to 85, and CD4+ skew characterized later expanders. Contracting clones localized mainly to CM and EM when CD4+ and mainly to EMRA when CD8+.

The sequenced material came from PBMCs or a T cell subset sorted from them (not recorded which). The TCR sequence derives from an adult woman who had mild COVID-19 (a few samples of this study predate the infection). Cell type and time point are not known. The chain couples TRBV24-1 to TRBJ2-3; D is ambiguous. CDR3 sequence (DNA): TGTGCCACCAGTGAGGTCCCCACAGATACGCAGTATTTT. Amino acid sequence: CATSEVPTDTQYF.